This TCR beta chain originates from a study of shared clonotypes between healthy human individuals. Study at large: Per donor, CD8 memory used one plate, CD8 naive used two, CD4 memory used three and CD4 naive used three. Study-level findings and limits: Naive subsets typically showed greater estimated richness than memory subsets.

CD45RO-negative, CCR7-selected cells formed the naive CD8 fraction, which excluded terminally differentiated effector memory CD45RA+ cells. CDR1 is SEHNR, CDR2 FQNEAQ, per germline (reference sequence). This CDR3 comprises 14 residues. The V and J ends lost 5 bases and 0 bases respectively, with 9 bases between them. Several immunoSEQ plates held equal portions of the genomic DNA taken from each subset. Repertoires were generated with immunoSEQ multiplex PCR, while TCRdb's copy carries only in-frame clones and drops some. Of under 2,000,000 clones in the sample, just under 95% were seen once. Remarks on this clone: Its antigen is not known.

This clonotype was sampled from a man between 18 and 29 years old in good health. The sequenced sample consisted of naive CD8+ T cells sorted from blood. The V call is TRBV7-9, the J call TRBJ2-3; no definite D call. CDR3 loop: CASSPLDSTDTQYF. In nucleotides, the CDR3 is TGTGCCAGCAGCCCTCTGGACAGCACAGATACGCAGTATTTT.